The 30 T cell receptor beta chains presented below share a single source sample, sequenced in a study of cytomegalovirus exposure and HLA in healthy donors. Primers for the PCR totalled 60 Vbeta and 13 Jbeta. The assay was immunoSEQ multiplex PCR, and TCRdb's table has in-frame clones only and misses some. The data hold under 300,000 clones, with 84% observed a single time. Sequencing was carried out using PBMCs. These receptors originate from a woman aged 40 to 55 in good health and CMV-seropositive.

The chain combines TRBV2 with TRBJ2-7; D possibly corresponds to TRBD1 (6 bases). V was clipped by 7 bases and J by 2 bases, with 15 bases between them. The CDR3 contains 14 residues. Germline V gives CDR1 SNHLY, CDR2 FYNNEI. Here the CDR3 reads CASNLHGTPYEQYF. Here the CDR3 DNA reads TGTGCCAGCAACTTACACGGGACACCCTACGAGCAGTACTTC.

Remarks on this clone: At one boundary the junction diverges from the germline segment, which might be a read error. The rearrangement links TRBV7-9 to TRBJ1-2; no reliable D call. CDR1 SEHNR and CDR2 FQNEAQ come from the germline V gene (reference sequence). The CDR3 runs to 15 residues. The DNA for the CDR3 is TGTTCCAGCAGCTCCCCCCGCGCCGATACCTATGGCTACACCTTC. Its protein product is CSSSSPRADTYGYTF.

This clone was seen once. CDR3 sequence reads: CASTQAAGNGYTF. The CDR3 nucleotides read TGCGCCAGCACCCAGGCCGCGGGGAATGGCTACACCTTC. The V call is TRBV23-1, the J call TRBJ1-2; unclear D gene. TRBV23-1 is marked as an open reading frame, function uncertain. V was clipped by 7 bases and J by 6 bases, with 15 bases between them. CDR3 size: 13 residues.

This clone was seen a single time. The V gene is TRBV21-1, the J gene TRBJ2-4; TRBD1 is taken as the D call from the table, unchecked against the DNA. TRBV21-1 is labeled a pseudogene. The CDR3 length is 19 residues. CDR3 region: CASSPGQGMGGLAKNIQYF. CDR3 DNA sequence: TGTGCCAGCAGCCCTGGACAGGGGATGGGGGGCTTAGCCAAAAACATTCAGTACTTC.

The gene calls are TRBV19 and TRBJ2-1; possible D gene TRBD2, 6 bases. The ends were cut back, 8 bases at V and 0 bases at J, with 8 bases in the middle. The CDR3 is 13 amino acids. CDR1 LNHDA and CDR2 SQIVND come from the germline V gene (reference sequence). CDR3 nucleotide sequence: TGTGCCAGTGCGCGGGACTCCTACAATGAGCAGTTCTTC. Translated, it gives CASARDSYNEQFF.

The chain links TRBV25-1 to TRBJ2-2; a possible D gene is TRBD2 (6 bases). Looked up from germline, CDR1 is MGHDK and CDR2 is SYGVNS. The CDR3 extends over 14 amino acids. The V gene lost 1 base and the J gene lost 6 bases, with 9 bases spanning the gap. The DNA of the CDR3 is TGTGCCAGCAGTGAATCTAGGGACTCCGGGGAGCTGTTTTTT. Translation gives CASSESRDSGELFF.

The rearrangement uses TRBV10-3 and TRBJ1-2; D unresolved. The CDR3 consists of 13 residues. CDR1 is ENHRY, CDR2 SYGVKD, per germline. V lost 2 bases and J 4 bases, leaving 8 bases between the germline ends. The CDR3 region has the DNA TGTGCCATCAGTGAGAGTAGAGGCTATGGCTACACCTTC. It yields the protein CAISESRGYGYTF.

The chain joins TRBV19 to TRBJ1-1; 12 bases line up with TRBD1. The CDR3 is 16 amino acids. Germline-derived CDR1 and CDR2 are LNHDA and SQIVND (reference sequence). V lost 4 bases, J lost 0 bases, and 3 bases stayed unmatched. The CDR3 region is CASSRDRGLMNTEAFF. The CDR3 nucleotides read TGTGCCAGTAGTAGGGACAGGGGGCTGATGAACACTGAAGCTTTCTTT. Full variable domain (missing parts from reference TRBV19 and TRBJ1-1): DGGITQSPKYLFRKEGQNVTLSCEQNLNHDAMYWYRQDPGQGLRLIYYSQIVNDFQKGDIAEGYSVSREKKESFPLTVTSAQKNPTAFYLCASSRDRGLMNTEAFFGQGTRLTVV.

This sequence joins TRBV28 and TRBJ1-4; D is possibly TRBD1 (6 bases). The length of the CDR3 is 15 residues. Germline CDR1 MDHEN, CDR2 SYDVKM. V was trimmed by 2 bases and J by 7 bases, leaving 14 bases between them. The CDR3 DNA reads as TGTGCCAGCAGTTTAGTCCCAGGGGTGGCTGAAAAACTGTTTTTT. It is translated as CASSLVPGVAEKLFF.

The gene calls are TRBV9 and TRBJ1-1, with D possibly TRBD1 on 5 matching bases. This CDR3 comprises 14 residues. Trimming left V 0 bases short and J 7 bases short, with 13 bases between. Per germline, CDR1 SGDLS and CDR2 YYNGEE. CDR3 region: CASSVVDIGYEAFF. CDR3 in DNA: TGTGCCAGCAGCGTAGTGGACATTGGATATGAAGCTTTCTTT.

This rearrangement joins TRBV7-2 to TRBJ2-5, with 9 bases fitting TRBD2. This CDR3 spans 16 amino acids. Per germline, CDR1 SGHTA and CDR2 FQGNSA. Trimming cost V 5 bases and J 9 bases; bases outside gene matches: 16. The CDR3 loop is CASSLLTSGGTGAQYF. The CDR3 DNA reads as TGTGCCAGCAGCCTCCTGACTAGCGGAGGCACGGGGGCCCAGTACTTC.

In its sample, this clone was seen once. This chain connects TRBV29-1 to TRBJ1-2; 10 bases map to TRBD1. The CDR3 consists of 12 residues. J lost 7 bases, V lost 7 bases, and 6 bases had no gene match. The germline CDR1 and CDR2 sequences are SQVTM and ANQGSEA. The CDR3 DNA follows: TGCAGCGCTCGGACAGGGGGAGGTGGCTACACCTTC. It specifies CSARTGGGGYTF.

The J gene is TRBJ1-1, the V gene TRBV29-1, with D hard to call. Germline values: CDR1 SQVTM, CDR2 ANQGSEA. CDR3 length: 12 amino acids. Here the CDR3 reads CRGSPVDTEAFF. DNA of the CDR3: TGCAGGGGCTCCCCGGTAGACACTGAAGCTTTCTTT.

The rearrangement links TRBV6-5 to TRBJ2-2, with 7 bases that match TRBD2. V lost 0 bases and J lost 6; bases outside the gene matches: 4. Germline V gene lookup returns CDR1 MNHEY and CDR2 SVGAGI. The CDR3 spans 15 residues. The chain's CDR3 is CASSYSIGRSGELFF. The CDR3 nucleotides are TGTGCCAGCAGTTACTCGATCGGGAGGTCCGGGGAGCTGTTTTTT.

J is TRBJ1-3 and V is TRBV7-9; D is uncertain. Looked up from germline, CDR1 is SEHNR and CDR2 is FQNEAQ (reference sequence). This CDR3 spans 14 amino acids. Trimming removed 7 bases from V and 3 bases from J, with 13 bases in between. The CDR3 DNA reads TGTGCCAGCATCTCGAGTGGTCTTGGAAACACCATATATTTT. The encoded protein is CASISSGLGNTIYF.

The chain employs TRBV7-9 and TRBJ2-5; D unclear. CDR1 and CDR2 (germline): SEHNR, FQNEAQ (reference sequence). Trimming removed 5 bases at V and 4 bases at J, with 17 bases between. The CDR3 totals 15 residues. The CDR3 DNA reads TGTGCCAGCAGCCCTTCGTTTGCCTCGGGAGAGACCCAGTACTTC. This sequence encodes CASSPSFASGETQYF.

This rearrangement joins TRBV5-1 to TRBJ2-2; D not certain. CDR1 is SGHRS and CDR2 is YFSETQ in the germline V gene. V dropped 1 base and J dropped 6 bases, with 7 bases sitting between them. The CDR3 extends over 13 amino acids. The CDR3 bases are TGCGCCAGCAGCTTGTATACGGCCGGGGAGCTGTTTTTT. Translated: CASSLYTAGELFF.

The chain uses TRBV28 and TRBJ2-1, with 9 bases matching TRBD2. Germline V gives CDR1 MDHEN, CDR2 SYDVKM. The CDR3 extends over 16 amino acids. V dropped 2 bases and J dropped 6; count of bases not matched to a gene: 8. The CDR3 DNA reads TGTGCCAGCAGTTTACGCTGGTCTAGCGGGGCCAATGAGCAGTTCTTC. It yields the protein CASSLRWSSGANEQFF. Based on the CDR3 plus reference TRBV28 and TRBJ2-1, the full variable domain is DVKVTQSSRYLVKRTGEKVFLECVQDMDHENMFWYRQDPGLGLRLIYFSYDVKMKEKGDIPEGYSVSREKKERFSLILESASTNQTSMYLCASSLRWSSGANEQFFGPGTRLTVL.

V gene TRBV2 combines with J gene TRBJ2-5, with D perhaps TRBD2 (6 bases). The CDR3 spans 13 residues. Per the germline V gene, CDR1 is SNHLY and CDR2 is FYNNEI. Between the trimmed V and J ends, which lost 5 bases and 11 bases, there was a span of 18 bases. CDR3 residues: CASSQTSPTRQYF. CDR3 nucleotides: TGTGCCAGCAGTCAAACTAGCCCCACGAGGCAGTACTTC.

This chain links TRBV19 with TRBJ1-3; a possible D gene is TRBD1 (6 bases). The CDR3 runs to 15 residues. The V and J ends lost 5 bases and 4 bases respectively, with 15 bases between them. The V gene's germline CDR1 is LNHDA and CDR2 SQIVND (reference sequence). Written as DNA, the CDR3 is TGTGCCAGTAGTGGAACAGGGTCCCCAGGAAACACCATATATTTT. Its protein product is CASSGTGSPGNTIYF.

The rearrangement links TRBV19 to TRBJ1-2, with TRBD1 identical over 8 bases. Germline loops: CDR1 LNHDA, CDR2 SQIVND (reference sequence). The CDR3 runs to 17 residues. The trim removed 7 bases at V and 0 bases at J, leaving 13 bases unmatched. Here the CDR3 reads CASTQGAGRPTNYGYTF. The CDR3 DNA sequence: TGTGCCAGTACCCAGGGGGCCGGGAGACCCACTAACTATGGCTACACCTTC.

The chain joins TRBV28 to TRBJ1-5; 9 bases align to TRBD1. Per the germline V gene, CDR1 is MDHEN and CDR2 is SYDVKM. There are 16 residues in the CDR3. V trimming: 0 bases; J trimming: 6 bases; junction bases outside the gene matches: 6. Here the CDR3 reads CASSLWKQGASQPQHF. CDR3 sequence (DNA): TGTGCCAGCAGTTTATGGAAACAGGGGGCCTCTCAGCCCCAGCATTTT.

The gene calls are TRBV7-2 and TRBJ2-5, with D tentatively TRBD1 (5 bases). Germline V gene sequence: CDR1 SGHTA, CDR2 FQGNSA. This CDR3 has 11 amino acids. V gave up 4 bases and J gave up 5 bases, with 5 bases separating them. Here the CDR3 DNA reads TGTGCCAGCAGCTACAGGGAGACCCAGTACTTC. Its protein product is CASSYRETQYF.

This sequence joins TRBV28 and TRBJ2-5, with unresolved D. In germline, CDR1 is MDHEN, CDR2 SYDVKM. This CDR3 spans 12 amino acids. Trimming shortened V by 1 base and J by 5 bases, and 5 bases separated the two germline ends. The CDR3 nucleotides are TGTGCCAGCAGTTTATTAAGCGAGACCCAGTACTTC. Amino acids: CASSLLSETQYF.

This clone came up once. The CDR3 here is CASSQSEVRQGSYEQYF. CDR3 in DNA: TGCGCCAGCAGTCAATCGGAAGTCAGACAGGGCTCCTACGAGCAGTACTTC. J is TRBJ2-7 and V is TRBV23-1; TRBD1 matches 7 bases. TRBV23-1 carries the ORF label, with uncertain function. V shed 0 bases, J shed 0 bases, and the junction held 8 bases outside the gene matches. This CDR3 has 17 residues.

The chain uses TRBV30 and TRBJ1-6, with 7 nucleotides matching TRBD1. Germline V gene data show CDR1 as GTSNPN and CDR2 as SVGIG (reference sequence). The trim removed 2 bases at V and 7 bases at J, leaving 11 bases unmatched. This CDR3 is built from 16 residues. The CDR3 bases are TGTGCCTGGAGTCTAGGGACAGCCTATAGAAATTCACCCCTCCACTTT. Translating gives CAWSLGTAYRNSPLHF.

V is TRBV28 and J is TRBJ1-2; D gene ambiguous. Germline V gene sequence: CDR1 MDHEN, CDR2 SYDVKM. This CDR3 contains 15 residues. Trimming took off 4 bases at V and 7 bases at J, with 19 bases between the two ends. The CDR3 protein is CASSYDTPGAGGYTF. The CDR3 DNA reads as TGTGCCAGCAGTTATGATACCCCAGGAGCGGGTGGCTACACCTTC.

The J gene is TRBJ1-2, the V gene TRBV29-1; no clear D gene. This CDR3 region has 11 residues. Looked up from germline, CDR1 is SQVTM and CDR2 is ANQGSEA. Trimming took 2 bases from V and 7 from J, leaving 8 bases between them. Here the CDR3 reads CSVERGGGYTF. The CDR3 bases are TGCAGCGTTGAACGAGGAGGTGGCTACACCTTC.

As concerns this clone: Other nucleotide sequences in the sample specify the same CDR3. This chain joins TRBV19 and TRBJ1-1, with a possible D match to TRBD1 (6 bases). The CDR3 consists of 13 residues. Germline V gene sequence: CDR1 LNHDA, CDR2 SQIVND (reference sequence). V dropped 6 bases and J dropped 4 bases, with 12 bases sitting between them. Here the CDR3 DNA reads TGTGCCAGTAGCATACAGGGCCCCACTGAAGCTTTCTTT. Translated, it gives CASSIQGPTEAFF.

V usage is TRBV7-2 and J usage is TRBJ1-4, with 7 bases fitting TRBD1. V trimming: 4 bases; J trimming: 5 bases; junction bases outside the gene matches: 4. The germline V gene has CDR1 SGHTA and CDR2 FQGNSA. The CDR3 is 14 amino acids. The CDR3 region has the DNA TGTGCCAGCAGCTCGGACAGGCTCAATGAAAAACTGTTTTTT. It translates to CASSSDRLNEKLFF.